The 10 T cell receptor beta chains presented below share a single source sample, sequenced in a study of T cells in Graves' hyperthyroidism and ophthalmopathy. TCR beta CDR3 sequences were amplified from RNA transcripts. The HTBI set primed first-round TCR CDR3 RT-PCR. In TCRdb, the multiplex PCR reads were re-called with MiXCR into one record per CDR3 protein. The data show roughly 720,000 distinct CDR3 sequences, approximately 15% seen once. Sequencing input: blood. The receptors derive from a man aged 45 to 65 with Graves' hyperthyroidism.

The V gene is TRBV28, the J gene TRBJ1-4, with D unclear. This CDR3 comprises 13 residues. Germline assignment: CDR1 MDHEN and CDR2 SYDVKM. With 6 bases removed from V and 4 bases from J, the gap between germline ends came to 9 bases. The DNA for the CDR3 is TGTGCCAGCAGCGGGCCCCGTAATGAAAAACTGTTTTTT. Translating it yields CASSGPRNEKLFF.

In its sample, this clonotype was seen many times. The chain couples TRBV7-8 to TRBJ1-5; 9 positions match TRBD1. CDR3 length equals 15 residues. In germline, CDR1 is SGHVS, CDR2 FQNEAQ. Trimming took 5 bases from V and 5 from J; bases not matched to a gene: 7. CDR3 DNA: TGTGCCAGCAGCGAGCGAAGGACAGGGGATCAGCCCCAGCATTTT. Amino acids: CASSERRTGDQPQHF.

The sample holds a few counts of this clonotype. J is TRBJ1-5 and V is TRBV25-1, with no clear D. This CDR3 has 15 amino acids. Trimming shortened V by 2 bases and J by 3 bases, and 11 bases separated the two germline ends. Looked up from germline, CDR1 is MGHDK and CDR2 is SYGVNS. The DNA for the CDR3 is TGTGCCAGCAGTGAAGGAGACAACATCAATCAGCCCCAGCATTTT. It yields the protein CASSEGDNINQPQHF.

The chain employs TRBV6-4 and TRBJ2-1; 12 bases map to TRBD2. The CDR3 has 16 residues. V trimming: 6 bases; J trimming: 5 bases; junction bases outside the gene matches: 8. The germline gives CDR1 MRHNA, CDR2 SNTAGT. CDR3 coding DNA: TGTGCCAGCAGCACGACTAGCGGGAGAGGGAACAATGAGCAGTTCTTC. Translating it yields CASSTTSGRGNNEQFF.

This clonotype came up a few times. J is TRBJ2-7 and V is TRBV5-1; 7 bases align to TRBD1. V was clipped by 9 bases and J by 3 bases; unmatched bases: 15. Germline CDR1 and CDR2: SGHRS and YFSETQ. The CDR3 length is 15 residues. CDR3 residues: CATPQGTGQSYEQYF. As DNA, the CDR3 is TGCGCCACCCCTCAAGGTACGGGACAGAGCTACGAGCAGTACTTC.

Ten or more counts support this clonotype. V gene TRBV28 combines with J gene TRBJ2-5, with a weak D call TRBD1 (5 bases). This CDR3 comprises 17 residues. CDR1 is MDHEN, CDR2 SYDVKM, per germline. The germline V and J ends were trimmed by 2 bases and 1 base, with 17 bases remaining between them. For the CDR3, the DNA is TGTGCCAGCAGTTTACCCCCCGGCAGGGCGATCCAAGAGACCCAGTACTTC. It codes for CASSLPPGRAIQETQYF.

This clonotype was recorded at least ten times. J is TRBJ2-1 and V is TRBV28; 8 bases are shared with TRBD2. With V trimmed by 7 bases and J by 5 bases, 10 bases remained unmatched. Germline assignment: CDR1 MDHEN and CDR2 SYDVKM. The CDR3 covers 15 residues. The CDR3 nucleotides are TGTGCCAGCACCCCACTAGCGGAGTTTCACAATGAGCAGTTCTTC. The encoded protein is CASTPLAEFHNEQFF.

This clonotype was counted many times. V is TRBV12-3 or TRBV12-4 and J is TRBJ2-1, with unresolved D. Trimming stripped 4 bases from V and 7 bases from J, with 8 bases between. The CDR3 covers 12 residues. The CDR3 coding sequence is TGTGCCAGCAGTTCTTACATGAATGAGCAGTTCTTC. It encodes CASSSYMNEQFF.

This clonotype came up a few times. The chain carries TRBV7-2 and TRBJ1-5; D remains ambiguous. Germline V gene lookup returns CDR1 SGHTA and CDR2 FQGNSA. CDR3 length: 14 amino acids. Trimming took 5 bases from V and 7 from J, leaving 15 bases between them. DNA of the CDR3: TGTGCCAGCAGCGGATTGGGGATGTACCAGCCCCAGCATTTT. It encodes CASSGLGMYQPQHF.

Ten or more counts support this clonotype. The V call is TRBV28, the J call TRBJ2-7; D ambiguous. V lost 2 bases and J 4 bases, leaving 12 bases between the germline ends. The germline gives CDR1 MDHEN, CDR2 SYDVKM. This CDR3 has 14 residues. CDR3 region: CASSLGGARYEQYF. The CDR3 bases are TGTGCCAGCAGTTTAGGCGGAGCCAGATACGAGCAGTACTTC.